This T cell receptor beta chain was documented in a study of sequential checkpoint blockade in melanoma. At the level of the study: Arm A got nivolumab then ipilimumab; arm B the reverse, 1:1. Maintenance nivolumab came after either treatment sequence.

The sample holds a few counts of this clone. V shed 0 bases and J shed 4 bases, with 13 bases lying between them. The CDR3 sequence is 15 residues long. Germline V lookup: CDR1 SGHVS, CDR2 FNYEAQ. Assay: immunoSEQ multiplex PCR; the TCRdb copy retains only in-frame clones and omits some. The data show 19,000 or so clones, about 67% seen once. Treatment defined: randomized to nivolumab then ipilimumab (arm A) or the reverse (arm B). None of the patients previously received DNA-damaging chemotherapy. PBMC sorting kept live CD3+CD8+ cells without CD19 or CD56. The source material was CD8+ T cells sorted from blood (inferred from file names), sampled from a patient given nivolumab and ipilimumab in sequence. The sequence was obtained from a human donor with melanoma. The chain combines TRBV7-6 with TRBJ2-7; D might be TRBD1 (6 bases). Here the CDR3 reads CASSLALGAGYEQYV. CDR3 nucleotides: TGTGCCAGCAGCTTAGCGTTGGGGGCGGGTTACGAGCAGTACGTC.